The rows below give T cell receptor beta chains drawn from one sample of a study of T cells in Graves' hyperthyroidism and ophthalmopathy. A single record per CDR3 protein comes from TCRdb applying MiXCR to the multiplex PCR reads. The sample shows about 420,000 distinct CDR3 sequences, roughly 13% of them seen only once. The sequenced material came from blood. The receptors shown here come from a woman aged 18 to 35 with Graves' hyperthyroidism. Both conserved end residues are part of each CDR3. Each record gives: D gene, V gene, clone size, J gene, CDR3 DNA, CDR3 protein. A D gene is named only where the DNA matches it firmly. A clone size is listed for some rows: how often the clone was seen (once, few, many), or a class if it is expanded.

D gene: NA; V gene: TRBV6-1; clone size: NA; J gene: TRBJ2-3; CDR3 DNA: TGTGCCAGCAGCCTATCGGGAGAACCCACAGATACGCAGTATTTT; CDR3 protein: CASSLSGEPTDTQYF
D gene: TRBD1; V gene: TRBV27; clone size: NA; J gene: TRBJ1-1; CDR3 DNA: TGTGCCAGCAGTCCCGGACAGGCTCGTAGCACTGAAGCTTTCTTT; CDR3 protein: CASSPGQARSTEAFF
D gene: TRBD2; V gene: TRBV7-9; clone size: NA; J gene: TRBJ2-3; CDR3 DNA: TGTGCCAGCAGCTTTACTAGCGGGTTTAGCACAGATACGCAGTATTTT; CDR3 protein: CASSFTSGFSTDTQYF
D gene: NA; V gene: TRBV19; clone size: many; J gene: TRBJ1-1; CDR3 DNA: TGTGCCAGTAGTAATGGGTGGGGTATAATGAACACTGAAGCTTTCTTT; CDR3 protein: CASSNGWGIMNTEAFF
D gene: NA; V gene: TRBV20-1; clone size: many; J gene: TRBJ2-1; CDR3 DNA: TGCAGTGCTTTAGGGGGGGTTTCCTACAATGAGCAGTTCTTC; CDR3 protein: CSALGGVSYNEQFF
D gene: NA; V gene: TRBV9; clone size: NA; J gene: TRBJ1-2; CDR3 DNA: TGTGCCAGCAGCGTAGTAGGGACTTATGGCTACACCTTC; CDR3 protein: CASSVVGTYGYTF
D gene: TRBD2; V gene: TRBV24-1; clone size: many; J gene: TRBJ2-3; CDR3 DNA: TGTGCCACCAGTGAACGAGCGGGAGAGGGGGATACGCAGTATTTT; CDR3 protein: CATSERAGEGDTQYF
D gene: NA; V gene: TRBV25-1; clone size: NA; J gene: TRBJ1-4; CDR3 DNA: TGTGCCACCGGGTCCGGGGAAAAACTGTTTTTT; CDR3 protein: CATGSGEKLFF
D gene: TRBD1; V gene: TRBV12-3/TRBV12-4; clone size: many; J gene: TRBJ2-5; CDR3 DNA: TGTGCCAGCAGGGGGACAGGGTTGGAGACCCAGTACTTC; CDR3 protein: CASRGTGLETQYF
D gene: NA; V gene: TRBV24-1; clone size: NA; J gene: TRBJ2-5; CDR3 DNA: TGTGCCACCCAGAACACCCCAGGGGAGGGCGGTCAAGAGACCCAGTACTTC; CDR3 protein: CATQNTPGEGGQETQYF
D gene: NA; V gene: TRBV20-1; clone size: many; J gene: TRBJ2-4; CDR3 DNA: TGCAGTGCTCCAGGCTGGGGGTCCAAAAACATTCAGTACTTC; CDR3 protein: CSAPGWGSKNIQYF
D gene: NA; V gene: TRBV7-6; clone size: NA; J gene: TRBJ2-3; CDR3 DNA: TGTGCCAGCAGCTCGAGCACGGGCCTGGGTGCAGATACGCAGTATTTT; CDR3 protein: CASSSSTGLGADTQYF
D gene: TRBD1; V gene: TRBV7-3; clone size: NA; J gene: TRBJ1-1; CDR3 DNA: TGTGCCAGCAGCTTTAGACAGGGTCTAGCTTTCTTT; CDR3 protein: CASSFRQGLAFF
D gene: NA; V gene: TRBV5-8; clone size: many; J gene: TRBJ2-7; CDR3 DNA: TGTGCCAGCAGCTTCGGTATCAGGGAGCGTGAGCAGTACTTC; CDR3 protein: CASSFGIREREQYF
D gene: TRBD2; V gene: TRBV5-4; clone size: many; J gene: TRBJ2-1; CDR3 DNA: TGTGCCAGCAGCTCCGGGGTTAGCGGGAGGAGGAATGAGCAGTTCTTC; CDR3 protein: CASSSGVSGRRNEQFF
D gene: NA; V gene: TRBV28; clone size: few; J gene: TRBJ2-7; CDR3 DNA: TGTGCCAGCAGTCCAACTAGCAACGAGCAGTACTTC; CDR3 protein: CASSPTSNEQYF
D gene: TRBD2; V gene: TRBV4-3; clone size: many; J gene: TRBJ2-7; CDR3 DNA: TGCGCCAGCAGCCAAGATATGAGCGGGGAAGGCGGAGAGCAGTACTTC; CDR3 protein: CASSQDMSGEGGEQYF
D gene: TRBD2; V gene: TRBV12-3/TRBV12-4; clone size: many; J gene: TRBJ2-7; CDR3 DNA: TGTGCCAGCAGCTTAGGGGCGGGGGACCTGGGTTACGAGCAGTACTTC; CDR3 protein: CASSLGAGDLGYEQYF
D gene: NA; V gene: TRBV7-6; clone size: NA; J gene: TRBJ1-1; CDR3 DNA: TGTGCCAGCAGATTGGACAGCTCGAACACTGAAGCTTTCTTT; CDR3 protein: CASRLDSSNTEAFF
D gene: NA; V gene: TRBV4-3; clone size: many; J gene: TRBJ2-1; CDR3 DNA: TGCGCCAGCAGCCAAGTCGTGAGGCGGGATTCCTACAATGAGCAGTTCTTC; CDR3 protein: CASSQVVRRDSYNEQFF
D gene: NA; V gene: TRBV7-6; clone size: NA; J gene: TRBJ1-6; CDR3 DNA: TGTGCCAGCAGCTTAGCTCCCCAGGAGCGCCGGGATTCACCCCTCCACTTT; CDR3 protein: CASSLAPQERRDSPLHF
D gene: NA; V gene: TRBV28; clone size: few; J gene: TRBJ1-3; CDR3 DNA: TGTGCCAGCAGGGGAGGAAACACCATATATTTT; CDR3 protein: CASRGGNTIYF
D gene: NA; V gene: TRBV6-1; clone size: NA; J gene: TRBJ1-1; CDR3 DNA: TGTGCCAGCAGTTCCCATCGGCAGAGTTACACTGAAGCTTTCTTT; CDR3 protein: CASSSHRQSYTEAFF
D gene: TRBD2; V gene: TRBV28; clone size: many; J gene: TRBJ2-1; CDR3 DNA: TGTGCCAGCAGTAGTCCACTAGCGGGATATCGGAATGAGCAGTTCTTC; CDR3 protein: CASSSPLAGYRNEQFF
D gene: TRBD2; V gene: TRBV5-6; clone size: few; J gene: TRBJ2-1; CDR3 DNA: TGTGCCAGCAGCCCGGAACCCGGGACTAGCGGGAGACCCGGCCCATCCTACAATGAGCAGTTCTTC; CDR3 protein: CASSPEPGTSGRPGPSYNEQFF
D gene: NA; V gene: TRBV27; clone size: few; J gene: TRBJ2-3; CDR3 DNA: TGTGCCAGCAGTTTATCGATTTTCCCAGATACGCAGTATTTT; CDR3 protein: CASSLSIFPDTQYF
D gene: TRBD1; V gene: TRBV6-1; clone size: few; J gene: TRBJ1-1; CDR3 DNA: TGTGCCAGCAGTGAAGCCGGGACAGGGAGGGTTCTGGACGCTGAAGCTTTCTTT; CDR3 protein: CASSEAGTGRVLDAEAFF
D gene: NA; V gene: TRBV5-1; clone size: NA; J gene: TRBJ2-7; CDR3 DNA: TGCGCCAGCAGCCCGGGGACACTGTTCTACGAGCAGTACTTC; CDR3 protein: CASSPGTLFYEQYF
D gene: NA; V gene: TRBV6-5; clone size: few; J gene: TRBJ1-1; CDR3 DNA: TGTGCCAGCAGTTACTACGGGGGGGCATCCAGAACGGCTGAAGCTTTCTTT; CDR3 protein: CASSYYGGASRTAEAFF
D gene: NA; V gene: TRBV20-1; clone size: many; J gene: TRBJ2-5; CDR3 DNA: TGCAGTGCCCACGGAGGAGGGGAGACCCAGTACTTC; CDR3 protein: CSAHGGGETQYF
D gene: NA; V gene: TRBV27; clone size: many; J gene: TRBJ2-3; CDR3 DNA: TGTGCCAGCAGTTCCTGGGGGTTCACTAGCACAGATACGCAGTATTTT; CDR3 protein: CASSSWGFTSTDTQYF
D gene: TRBD1; V gene: TRBV6-2/TRBV6-3; clone size: NA; J gene: TRBJ2-5; CDR3 DNA: TGTGCCAGCAGTTTCAGGGGGATTGAGACCCAGTACTTC; CDR3 protein: CASSFRGIETQYF
D gene: NA; V gene: TRBV7-8; clone size: many; J gene: TRBJ2-5; CDR3 DNA: TGTGCCAGCAGCTTAGGTTCGGAAGAGACCCAGTACTTC; CDR3 protein: CASSLGSEETQYF
D gene: NA; V gene: TRBV6-5; clone size: many; J gene: TRBJ2-1; CDR3 DNA: TGTGCCAGCAGTTACTCGGAGACCCGAGTATTATACAATGAGCAGTTCTTC; CDR3 protein: CASSYSETRVLYNEQFF
D gene: TRBD2; V gene: TRBV6-2/TRBV6-3; clone size: many; J gene: TRBJ2-2; CDR3 DNA: TGTGCCAGCAGTTACGACTCTAGCGGGAGGGCCGTGAACACCGGGGAGCTGTTTTTT; CDR3 protein: CASSYDSSGRAVNTGELFF
D gene: TRBD2; V gene: TRBV20-1; clone size: few; J gene: TRBJ2-7; CDR3 DNA: TGCAGTGCCCCAGGAAGCGGGAGTTACGAGCAGTACTTC; CDR3 protein: CSAPGSGSYEQYF
D gene: NA; V gene: TRBV10-3; clone size: NA; J gene: TRBJ1-6; CDR3 DNA: TGTGCCATCAGTGAGGGGCAGTATAATTCACCCCTCCACTTT; CDR3 protein: CAISEGQYNSPLHF
D gene: TRBD2; V gene: TRBV28; clone size: NA; J gene: TRBJ2-3; CDR3 DNA: TGTGCCACAGGGGTAAGCGGGAGGGCGGGAGATACGCAGTATTTT; CDR3 protein: CATGVSGRAGDTQYF
D gene: NA; V gene: TRBV28; clone size: many; J gene: TRBJ2-7; CDR3 DNA: TGTGCCAGCCGGGGGCAGGCCTACGAGCAGTACTTC; CDR3 protein: CASRGQAYEQYF
D gene: NA; V gene: TRBV25-1; clone size: NA; J gene: TRBJ2-5; CDR3 DNA: TGTGCCAGCAGTGGTAAAGGAGAATTGGCGGGATGGGAGACCCAGTACTTC; CDR3 protein: CASSGKGELAGWETQYF
D gene: NA; V gene: TRBV28; clone size: NA; J gene: TRBJ1-2; CDR3 DNA: TGTGCCAGCCACACCACGGACTATGGCTACACCTTC; CDR3 protein: CASHTTDYGYTF
D gene: NA; V gene: TRBV10-3; clone size: many; J gene: TRBJ1-4; CDR3 DNA: TGTGCCATCAGTGACCACTTGCCCACAGGGCCCAATGAAAAACTGTTTTTT; CDR3 protein: CAISDHLPTGPNEKLFF
D gene: NA; V gene: TRBV5-1; clone size: NA; J gene: TRBJ2-7; CDR3 DNA: TGCGCCAGCAGCTTGGCCGGGGGGGACAGCTCCTACGAGCAGTACTTC; CDR3 protein: CASSLAGGDSSYEQYF
D gene: TRBD2; V gene: TRBV5-8; clone size: NA; J gene: TRBJ2-1; CDR3 DNA: TGTGCCAGCAGCCCGTCGGGACTAGCGGGAGCTTGGTACAATGAGCAGTTCTTC; CDR3 protein: CASSPSGLAGAWYNEQFF
D gene: NA; V gene: TRBV11-2; clone size: NA; J gene: TRBJ2-1; CDR3 DNA: TGTGCCAGCAGCTTAGAGTGGGGCAGTTCCATAATTTTCTTC; CDR3 protein: CASSLEWGSSIIFF
D gene: NA; V gene: TRBV29-1; clone size: many; J gene: TRBJ2-3; CDR3 DNA: TGCAGCGCTGGGGGGACCATTACGCAGTATTTT; CDR3 protein: CSAGGTITQYF
D gene: TRBD1; V gene: TRBV19; clone size: few; J gene: TRBJ2-1; CDR3 DNA: TGTGCCAGTAGTAGGGTGACAGGGGGCTCGGATGAGCAGTTCTTC; CDR3 protein: CASSRVTGGSDEQFF
D gene: TRBD1; V gene: TRBV12-3/TRBV12-4; clone size: few; J gene: TRBJ1-5; CDR3 DNA: TGTGCCAGCAGTTTCGGGACAGTGAGCAATCAGCCCCAGCATTTT; CDR3 protein: CASSFGTVSNQPQHF
D gene: NA; V gene: TRBV3-1; clone size: few; J gene: TRBJ2-5; CDR3 DNA: TGTTCGTCAATGAGGGGCGGCACCAAAGAGACCCAGTACTTC; CDR3 protein: CSSMRGGTKETQYF
D gene: TRBD2; V gene: TRBV5-6; clone size: NA; J gene: TRBJ2-3; CDR3 DNA: TGTGCCTCCGCTTGGGGTAGCGGGAGTACAGATACGCAGTATTTT; CDR3 protein: CASAWGSGSTDTQYF
D gene: TRBD1; V gene: TRBV20-1; clone size: many; J gene: TRBJ2-1; CDR3 DNA: TGCAGTGCCACGGGACAGGGGCCATTCGACAATGAGCAGTTCTTC; CDR3 protein: CSATGQGPFDNEQFF
D gene: NA; V gene: TRBV9; clone size: many; J gene: TRBJ1-6; CDR3 DNA: TGTGCCAGCAGCGTAGCGGACAGTAATTCACCCCTCCACTTT; CDR3 protein: CASSVADSNSPLHF
D gene: TRBD2; V gene: TRBV5-1; clone size: many; J gene: TRBJ2-1; CDR3 DNA: TGCGCCAGCAGCTTGGATAGCGGGCTTGTCTCCAATGAGCAGTTCTTC; CDR3 protein: CASSLDSGLVSNEQFF
D gene: TRBD1; V gene: TRBV5-6; clone size: many; J gene: TRBJ1-2; CDR3 DNA: TGTGCCAGCAGCACCAGGGGGCATGGCTACACCTTC; CDR3 protein: CASSTRGHGYTF
D gene: NA; V gene: TRBV5-1; clone size: NA; J gene: TRBJ1-1; CDR3 DNA: TGCGCCAGCAGCATACAGGGCGCCTGGGACACTGAAGCTTTCTTT; CDR3 protein: CASSIQGAWDTEAFF
D gene: NA; V gene: TRBV19; clone size: NA; J gene: TRBJ2-7; CDR3 DNA: TGTGCCAGCAGGGGTATCGGGGTAACCTCCTACGAGCAGTACTTC; CDR3 protein: CASRGIGVTSYEQYF
D gene: NA; V gene: TRBV11-3; clone size: NA; J gene: TRBJ1-5; CDR3 DNA: TGTGCCAGCAGTTTATGTCCCCTGGACGGCAATCAGCCCCAGCATTTT; CDR3 protein: CASSLCPLDGNQPQHF
D gene: TRBD1; V gene: TRBV5-1; clone size: few; J gene: TRBJ1-4; CDR3 DNA: TGCGCCAGCAGCGTGTGGACAGGGAAGAGTGAAAAACTGTTTTTT; CDR3 protein: CASSVWTGKSEKLFF
D gene: NA; V gene: TRBV2; clone size: many; J gene: TRBJ2-7; CDR3 DNA: TGTGCCTGCACAGGCCTCTACGAGCAGTACTTC; CDR3 protein: CACTGLYEQYF